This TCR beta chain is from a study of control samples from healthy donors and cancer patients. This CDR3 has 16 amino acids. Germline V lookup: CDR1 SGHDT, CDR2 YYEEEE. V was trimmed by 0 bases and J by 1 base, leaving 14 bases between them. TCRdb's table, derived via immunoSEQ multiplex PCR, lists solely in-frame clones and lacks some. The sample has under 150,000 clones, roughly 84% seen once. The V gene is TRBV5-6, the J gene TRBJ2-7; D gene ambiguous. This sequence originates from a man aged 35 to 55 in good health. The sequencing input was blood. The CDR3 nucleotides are TGTGCCAGCAGCTTGGAAGGGTTAGGCAGATCCTACGAGCAGTACTTC. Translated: CASSLEGLGRSYEQYF.